Below are 12 T cell receptor beta chains sequenced from a single sample in a study of blood T cell repertoires in COVID-19. The method was immunoSEQ multiplex PCR; TCRdb's version includes in-frame clones alone and lacks a portion of them. The sample consists of around 280,000 clones, roughly nine tenths of them appearing once. The sequencing sample was made of PBMCs or T cells enriched from blood (not recorded which). Source of these receptors: a woman between 35 and 50 years old who had recovered from COVID-19.

CDR3 in DNA: TGTGCCAATTCGGGAGGGCCAATGGAAGAGACCCAGTACTTC. Translated: CANSGGPMEETQYF. The gene calls are TRBV5-4 and TRBJ2-5; 8 bases are a match to TRBD2. Germline V lookup: CDR1 SGHNT, CDR2 YYREEE (reference sequence). The CDR3 covers 14 residues. V lost 9 bases to trimming and J lost 3 bases; unmatched junction nucleotides: 10.

On this clone: Within the sample, other DNA sequences also encode this same CDR3. This rearrangement joins TRBV14 to TRBJ1-1; D remains unclear. Germline-derived CDR1 and CDR2 are SGHDN and FVKESK. The CDR3 is 14 residues long. V gave up 1 base and J gave up 0 bases, with 6 bases separating them. CDR3 sequence: CASSQAGMNTEAFF. CDR3 nucleotide sequence: TGTGCCAGCAGCCAAGCGGGGATGAACACTGAAGCTTTCTTT. Full variable domain (rest looked up from reference TRBV14 and TRBJ1-1): EAGVTQFPSHSVIEKGQTVTLRCDPISGHDNLYWYRRVMGKEIKFLLHFVKESKQDESGMPNNRFLAERTGGTYSTLKVQPAELEDSGVYFCASSQAGMNTEAFFGQGTRLTVV.

This clone was counted at least ten times. The V and J genes are TRBV5-5 and TRBJ2-5; D may be TRBD2 (5 bases). With 1 base removed from V and 2 bases from J, the gap between germline ends came to 9 bases. This CDR3 region has 14 residues. Looked up from germline, CDR1 is SGHKS and CDR2 is YYEKEE (reference sequence). The CDR3 is CASSLSGIQETQYF. The DNA for the CDR3 is TGTGCCAGCAGCTTGTCCGGGATTCAAGAGACCCAGTACTTC.

In this sample, this clone turned up once. The V and J genes are TRBV5-1 and TRBJ1-3; possibly TRBD1 for D (5 bases). Trimming shortened V by 4 bases and J by 3 bases, and 14 bases separated the two germline ends. The CDR3 spans 15 residues. CDR1 and CDR2 (germline): SGHRS, YFSETQ. The chain's CDR3 is CASSPRGGRGNTIYF. CDR3 bases: TGCGCCAGCAGCCCGCGGGGCGGCCGTGGAAACACCATATATTTT.

The chain recombines TRBV21-1 with TRBJ2-7; TRBD1, as called in the table, went unchecked against the DNA. TRBV21-1 is a recognized pseudogene. This CDR3 has 18 residues. This CDR3 reads CASSKPGSRDRALCEQYF. The CDR3 DNA follows: TGTGCCAGCAGTAAACCCGGTAGTCGGGACAGGGCTCTTTGCGAGCAGTACTTC.

This clone was counted between two and nine times. The chain couples TRBV13 to TRBJ1-5, with a tentative D call TRBD1 (5 bases). V lost 5 bases and J lost 4, with 18 bases in between. Looked up from germline, CDR1 is PRHDT and CDR2 is FYEKMQ (reference sequence). The CDR3 has 16 amino acids. The CDR3 nucleotides are TGTGCCAGCAGCCTCGGGACTCAAGTACGGAATCAGCCCCAGCATTTT. This sequence encodes CASSLGTQVRNQPQHF.

This clone was counted once. Other DNA sequences in the sample encode the same CDR3. The chain employs TRBV7-2 and TRBJ2-5, with D perhaps TRBD2 (7 bases). The germline gives CDR1 SGHTA, CDR2 FQGNSA. Trimming shortened V by 6 bases and J by 3 bases, and 11 bases separated the two germline ends. This CDR3 contains 13 residues. This CDR3 reads CASSRGGEETQYF. DNA of the CDR3: TGTGCCAGCAGTCGCGGGGGCGAAGAGACCCAGTACTTC.

The V and J genes are TRBV4-2 and TRBJ1-3; unclear D gene. The CDR3 is made up of 18 amino acids. V was trimmed by 0 bases and J by 0 bases, leaving 15 bases between them. Germline assignment: CDR1 LGHNA and CDR2 YNFKEQ. The CDR3 loop reads CASSQESLRGNSGNTIYF. Here the CDR3 DNA reads TGTGCCAGCAGCCAAGAGAGTCTTCGGGGAAACTCTGGAAACACCATATATTTT.

V is TRBV10-1 and J is TRBJ2-7; perhaps TRBD1 as D (6 bases). The V gene's germline CDR1 is WNHNN and CDR2 SYGVQD (reference sequence). This CDR3 comprises 14 residues. V lost 5 bases and J lost 5, with 16 bases in between. Here the CDR3 DNA reads TGCGCCAGCAGTCGGGACACGACGGTCCACGAGCAGTACTTC. Translation gives CASSRDTTVHEQYF.

The table lists this clone with a count of one. The genes are TRBV5-6 and TRBJ2-1; 10 nucleotides line up with TRBD2. V lost 0 bases and J lost 4; bases outside the gene matches: 10. The CDR3 consists of 18 residues. Germline CDR1 is SGHDT and CDR2 is YYEEEE. The CDR3 nucleotides read TGTGCCAGCAGCTTGGTAGGTCTAGCGGGAGAGTCTTACAATGAGCAGTTCTTC. Translating gives CASSLVGLAGESYNEQFF.

The J gene is TRBJ1-1, the V gene TRBV9; the match to TRBD1 covers 10 bases. The CDR3 is 16 residues long. CDR1 and CDR2 (germline): SGDLS, YYNGEE. V gave up 3 bases and J gave up 4 bases; unmatched junction bases: 9. The CDR3 nucleotides read TGTGCCAGCAGCGACCGACAGGGGGCGCGGGGCACTGAAGCTTTCTTT. Amino acid sequence: CASSDRQGARGTEAFF.

This rearrangement joins TRBV11-2 to TRBJ1-1; a possible D gene is TRBD1 (5 bases). The CDR3 runs to 19 residues. The germline gives CDR1 SGHAT, CDR2 FQNNGV. V dropped 1 base and J dropped 0 bases, with 21 bases sitting between them. The chain's CDR3 is CASSLVGRGLGELNTEAFF. The CDR3 DNA follows: TGTGCCAGCAGCTTAGTCGGGCGGGGATTAGGGGAATTGAACACTGAAGCTTTCTTT.